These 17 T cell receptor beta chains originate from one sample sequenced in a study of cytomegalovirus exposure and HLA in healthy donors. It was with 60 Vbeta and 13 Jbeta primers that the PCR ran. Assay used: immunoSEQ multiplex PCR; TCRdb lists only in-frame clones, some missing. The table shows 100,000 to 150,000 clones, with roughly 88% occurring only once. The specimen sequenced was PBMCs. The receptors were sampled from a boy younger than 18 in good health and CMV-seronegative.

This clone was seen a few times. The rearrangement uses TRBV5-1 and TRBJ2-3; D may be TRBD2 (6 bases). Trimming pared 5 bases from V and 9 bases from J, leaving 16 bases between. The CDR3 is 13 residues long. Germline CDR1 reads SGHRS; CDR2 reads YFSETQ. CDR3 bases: TGCGCCAGCAGTTCGGGACGGGAGCAGACGCAGTATTTT. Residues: CASSSGREQTQYF.

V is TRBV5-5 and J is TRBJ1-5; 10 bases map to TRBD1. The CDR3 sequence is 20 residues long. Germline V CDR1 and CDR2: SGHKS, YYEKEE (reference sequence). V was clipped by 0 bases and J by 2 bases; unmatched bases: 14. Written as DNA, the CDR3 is TGTGCCAGCAGCTTGGGAGTGAGACAGGGGGCTACTGGCGGCAATCAGCCCCAGCATTTT. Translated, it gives CASSLGVRQGATGGNQPQHF.

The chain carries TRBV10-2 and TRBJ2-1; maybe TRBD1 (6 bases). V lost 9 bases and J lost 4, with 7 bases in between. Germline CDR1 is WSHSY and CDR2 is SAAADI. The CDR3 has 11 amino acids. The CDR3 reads CARQGYNEQFF. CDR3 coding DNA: TGCGCCAGACAGGGATACAATGAGCAGTTCTTC.

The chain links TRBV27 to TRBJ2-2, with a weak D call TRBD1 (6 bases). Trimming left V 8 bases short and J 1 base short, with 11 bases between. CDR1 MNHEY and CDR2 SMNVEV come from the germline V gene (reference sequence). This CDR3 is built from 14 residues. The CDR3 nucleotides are TGTGCCAGCCGAAGGGGGAAGAACACCGGGGAGCTGTTTTTT. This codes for CASRRGKNTGELFF.

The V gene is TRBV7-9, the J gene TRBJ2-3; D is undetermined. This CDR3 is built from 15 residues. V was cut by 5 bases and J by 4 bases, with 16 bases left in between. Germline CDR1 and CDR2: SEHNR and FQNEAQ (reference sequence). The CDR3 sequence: CASSLEYPYPDTQYF. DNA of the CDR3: TGTGCCAGCAGCCTCGAATACCCCTACCCAGATACGCAGTATTTT.

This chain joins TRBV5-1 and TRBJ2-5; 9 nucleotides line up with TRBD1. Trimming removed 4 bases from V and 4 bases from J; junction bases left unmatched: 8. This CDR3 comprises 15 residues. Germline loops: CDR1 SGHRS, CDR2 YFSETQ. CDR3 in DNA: TGCGCCAGCAGCATAAAAACAGGGGGCGGAGAGACCCAGTACTTC. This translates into CASSIKTGGGETQYF.

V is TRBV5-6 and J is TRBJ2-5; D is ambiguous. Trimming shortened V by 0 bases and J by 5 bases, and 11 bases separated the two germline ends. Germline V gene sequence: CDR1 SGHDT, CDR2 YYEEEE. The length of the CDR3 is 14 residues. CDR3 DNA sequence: TGTGCCAGCAGCTTGGGCAGCCACGGGGAGACCCAGTACTTC. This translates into CASSLGSHGETQYF.

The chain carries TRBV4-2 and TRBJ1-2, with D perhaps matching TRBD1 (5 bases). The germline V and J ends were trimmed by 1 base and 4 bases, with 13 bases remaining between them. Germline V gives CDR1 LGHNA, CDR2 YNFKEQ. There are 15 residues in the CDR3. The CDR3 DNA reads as TGTGCCAGCAGCCAAGCCGGGGGAGCTGGCTATGGCTACACCTTC. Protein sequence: CASSQAGGAGYGYTF.

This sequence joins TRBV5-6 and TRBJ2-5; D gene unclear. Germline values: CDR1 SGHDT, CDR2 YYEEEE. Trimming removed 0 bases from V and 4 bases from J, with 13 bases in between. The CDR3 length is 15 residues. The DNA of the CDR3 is TGTGCCAGCAGCTTGGTAGCAGTTGTAGTAGAGACCCAGTACTTC. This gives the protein CASSLVAVVVETQYF.

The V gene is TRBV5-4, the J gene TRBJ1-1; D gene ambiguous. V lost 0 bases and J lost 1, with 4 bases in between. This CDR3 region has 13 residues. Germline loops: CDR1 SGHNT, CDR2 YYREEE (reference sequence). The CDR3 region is CASSLARNTEAFF. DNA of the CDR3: TGTGCCAGCAGCTTGGCTAGGAACACTGAAGCTTTCTTT. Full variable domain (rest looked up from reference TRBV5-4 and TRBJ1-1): ETGVTQSPTHLIKTRGQQVTLRCSSQSGHNTVSWYQQALGQGPQFIFQYYREEENGRGNFPPRFSGLQFPNYSSELNVNALELDDSALYLCASSLARNTEAFFGQGTRLTVV.

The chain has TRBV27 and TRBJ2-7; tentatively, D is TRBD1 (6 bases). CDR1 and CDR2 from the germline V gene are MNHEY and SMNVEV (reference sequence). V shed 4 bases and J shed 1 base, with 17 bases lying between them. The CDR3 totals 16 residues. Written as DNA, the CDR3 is TGTGCCAGCAGTTCACTTCTGACAGGCTCTTCCTACGAGCAGTACTTC. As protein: CASSSLLTGSSYEQYF.

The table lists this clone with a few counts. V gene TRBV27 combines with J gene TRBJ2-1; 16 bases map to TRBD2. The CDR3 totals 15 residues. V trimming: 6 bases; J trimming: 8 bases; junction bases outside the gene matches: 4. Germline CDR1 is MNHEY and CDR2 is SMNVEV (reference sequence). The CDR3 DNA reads TGTGCCAGCAGCCTGGGACTAGCGGGAGGGGATGAGCAGTTCTTC. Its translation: CASSLGLAGGDEQFF.

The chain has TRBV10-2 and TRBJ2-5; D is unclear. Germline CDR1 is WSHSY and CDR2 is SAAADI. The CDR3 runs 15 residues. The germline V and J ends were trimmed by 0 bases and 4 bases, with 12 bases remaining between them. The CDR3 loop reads CASSESALMTETQYF. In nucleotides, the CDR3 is TGCGCCAGCAGTGAGTCAGCACTAATGACAGAGACCCAGTACTTC.

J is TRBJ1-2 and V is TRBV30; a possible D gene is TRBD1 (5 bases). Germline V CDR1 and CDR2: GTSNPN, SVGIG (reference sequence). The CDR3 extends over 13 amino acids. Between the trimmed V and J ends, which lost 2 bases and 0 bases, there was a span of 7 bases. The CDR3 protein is CAWSPGTNYGYTF. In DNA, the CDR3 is TGTGCCTGGAGTCCAGGGACTAACTATGGCTACACCTTC.

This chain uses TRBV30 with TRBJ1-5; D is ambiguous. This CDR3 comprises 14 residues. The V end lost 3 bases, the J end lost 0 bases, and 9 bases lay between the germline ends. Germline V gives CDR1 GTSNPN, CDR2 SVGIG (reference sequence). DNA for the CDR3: TGTGCCTGGAGCCCTATTGATAGCAATCAGCCCCAGCATTTT. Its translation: CAWSPIDSNQPQHF.

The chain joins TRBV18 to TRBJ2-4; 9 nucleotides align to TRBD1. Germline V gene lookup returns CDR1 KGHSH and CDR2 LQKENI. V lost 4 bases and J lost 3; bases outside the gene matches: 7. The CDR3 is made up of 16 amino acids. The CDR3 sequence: CASSHYRDRDKNIQYF. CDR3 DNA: TGTGCCAGCTCACACTACCGGGACAGGGACAAAAACATTCAGTACTTC.

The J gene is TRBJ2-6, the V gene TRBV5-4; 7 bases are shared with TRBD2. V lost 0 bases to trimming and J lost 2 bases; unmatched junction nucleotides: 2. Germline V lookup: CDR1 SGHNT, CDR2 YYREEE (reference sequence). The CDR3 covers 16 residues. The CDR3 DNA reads TGTGCCAGCAGCTTGGGGACTAGAACTGGGGCCAACGTCCTGACTTTC. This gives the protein CASSLGTRTGANVLTF.